The clone carrying this T cell receptor beta chain was counted only a few times. Its antigen is as yet unknown. Each CDR3 protein is one row after TCRdb ran MiXCR on the 5' RACE reads. The sample carries nearly 350,000 distinct CDR3 sequences, over 12% recorded once. These data are taken from a study of CD8 T cells in ankylosing spondylitis. Whole-study results and caveats: Reports of some motif variants in reactive arthritis synovial fluid and blood predate this one. Clones that were linked to disease were CD8+ and were relatively rare in peripheral blood. Reportedly, matched ankylosing spondylitis synovial fluid was significantly enriched for disease-linked clones.

The sequenced sample consisted of blood, either unsorted or a sorted T cell fraction (not recorded which). The sequence came from a male donor with ankylosing spondylitis or in good health (not recorded which).

The CDR3: CASSPSVRPRETQYF. The CDR3 nucleotides read TGTGCCAGCAGTCCCTCTGTGAGGCCAAGGGAGACCCAGTACTTC. The chain combines TRBV12-3 or TRBV12-4 with TRBJ2-5; unclear D gene. V was trimmed by 5 bases and J by 5 bases, leaving 18 bases between them. The CDR3 totals 15 residues.